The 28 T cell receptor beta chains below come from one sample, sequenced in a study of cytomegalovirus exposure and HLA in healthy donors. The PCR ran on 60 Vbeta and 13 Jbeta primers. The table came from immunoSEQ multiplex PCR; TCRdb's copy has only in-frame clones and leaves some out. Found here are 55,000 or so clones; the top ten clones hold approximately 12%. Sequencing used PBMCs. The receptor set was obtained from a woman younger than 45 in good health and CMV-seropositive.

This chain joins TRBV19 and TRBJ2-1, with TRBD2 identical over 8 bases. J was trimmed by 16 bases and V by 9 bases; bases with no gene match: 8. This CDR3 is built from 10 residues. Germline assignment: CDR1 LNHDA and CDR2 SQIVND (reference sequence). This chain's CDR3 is CASGGLGLFF. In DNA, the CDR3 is TGTGCCAGCGGGGGACTAGGCCTATTCTTC.

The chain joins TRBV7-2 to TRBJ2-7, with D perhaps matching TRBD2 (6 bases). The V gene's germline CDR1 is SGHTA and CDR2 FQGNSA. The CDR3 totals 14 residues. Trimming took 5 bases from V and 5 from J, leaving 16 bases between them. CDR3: CASSPDGGENEQYF. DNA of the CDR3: TGTGCCAGCAGCCCTGACGGGGGAGAGAACGAGCAGTACTTC.

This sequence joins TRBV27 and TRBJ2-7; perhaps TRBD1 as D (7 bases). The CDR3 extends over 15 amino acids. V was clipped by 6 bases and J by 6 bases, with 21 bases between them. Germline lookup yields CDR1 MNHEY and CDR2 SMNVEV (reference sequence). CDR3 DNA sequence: TGTGCCAGCAGCAGGGGGGTCACAGGGTCAGGCGAGCAGTACTTC. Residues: CASSRGVTGSGEQYF.

The CDR3 region is CASSDRQGISSYEQYF. As DNA, the CDR3 is TGTGCCAGCAGTGATAGGCAGGGTATCAGCTCCTACGAGCAGTACTTC. The chain couples TRBV2 to TRBJ2-7; weak D call: TRBD1 (5 bases). CDR3 length: 16 residues. V dropped 3 bases and J dropped 0 bases, with 15 bases sitting between them. Germline CDR1 is SNHLY and CDR2 is FYNNEI. Based on the CDR3 plus reference TRBV2 and TRBJ2-7, the full variable domain is EPEVTQTPSHQVTQMGQEVILRCVPISNHLYFYWYRQILGQKVEFLVSFYNNEISEKSEIFDDQFSVERPDGSNFTLKIRSTKLEDSAMYFCASSDRQGISSYEQYFGPGTRLTVT.

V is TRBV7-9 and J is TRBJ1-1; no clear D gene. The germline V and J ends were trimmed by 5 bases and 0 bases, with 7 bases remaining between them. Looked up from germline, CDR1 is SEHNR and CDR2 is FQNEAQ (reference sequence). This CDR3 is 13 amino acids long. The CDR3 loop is CASSPELNTEAFF. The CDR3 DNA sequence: TGTGCCAGCAGCCCCGAGCTGAACACTGAAGCTTTCTTT.

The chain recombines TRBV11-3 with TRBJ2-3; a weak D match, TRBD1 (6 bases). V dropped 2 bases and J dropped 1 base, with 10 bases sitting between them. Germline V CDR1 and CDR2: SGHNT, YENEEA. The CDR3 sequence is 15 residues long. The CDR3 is CASSLSGQRTDTQYF. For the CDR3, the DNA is TGTGCCAGCAGCTTATCGGGACAACGCACAGATACGCAGTATTTT.

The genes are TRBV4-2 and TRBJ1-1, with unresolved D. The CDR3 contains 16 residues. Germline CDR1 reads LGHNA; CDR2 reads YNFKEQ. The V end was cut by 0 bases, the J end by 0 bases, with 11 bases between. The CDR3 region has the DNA TGTGCCAGCAGCCAAGAAGAAGACCTAGTGAACACTGAAGCTTTCTTT. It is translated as CASSQEEDLVNTEAFF.

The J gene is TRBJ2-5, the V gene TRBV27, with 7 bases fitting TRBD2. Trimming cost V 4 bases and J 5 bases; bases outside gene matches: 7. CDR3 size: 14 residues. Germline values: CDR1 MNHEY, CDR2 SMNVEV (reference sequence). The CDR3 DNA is TGTGCCAGCAGTTGGAGTGCGGGGGTGGAGACCCAGTACTTC. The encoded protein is CASSWSAGVETQYF.

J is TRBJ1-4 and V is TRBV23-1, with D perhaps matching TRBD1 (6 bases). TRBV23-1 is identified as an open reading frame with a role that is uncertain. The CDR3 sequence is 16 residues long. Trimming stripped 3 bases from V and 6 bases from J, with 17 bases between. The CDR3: CASSHPRGGEDEKLFF. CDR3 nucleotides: TGCGCCAGCAGTCACCCGAGGGGGGGCGAGGATGAAAAACTGTTTTTT.

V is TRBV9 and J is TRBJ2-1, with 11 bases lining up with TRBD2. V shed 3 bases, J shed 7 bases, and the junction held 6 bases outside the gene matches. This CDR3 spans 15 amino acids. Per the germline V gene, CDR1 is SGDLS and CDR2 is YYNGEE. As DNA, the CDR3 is TGTGCCAGCAGCGCCGGTGGGACTAGCGGAAATGAGCAGTTCTTC. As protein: CASSAGGTSGNEQFF.

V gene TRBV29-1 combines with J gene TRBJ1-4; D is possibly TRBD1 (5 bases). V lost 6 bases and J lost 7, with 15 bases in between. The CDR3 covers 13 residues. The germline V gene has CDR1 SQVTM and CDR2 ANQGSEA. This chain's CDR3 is CSVGSGIAEKLFF. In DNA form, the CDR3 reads TGCAGCGTCGGGTCAGGGATCGCTGAAAAACTGTTTTTT. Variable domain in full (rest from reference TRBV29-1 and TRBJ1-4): SAVISQKPSRDICQRGTSLTIQCQVDSQVTMMFWYRQQPGQSLTLIATANQGSEATYESGFVIDKFPISRPNLTFSTLTVSNMSPEDSSIYLCSVGSGIAEKLFFGSGTQLSVL.

CDR3 in amino acids: CASSPGTGRDEQYF. The CDR3 nucleotides are TGTGCCAGCAGCCCCGGCACGGGAAGGGACGAGCAGTACTTC. The chain employs TRBV6-5 and TRBJ2-7; TRBD2 might be the D (5 bases). Looked up from germline, CDR1 is MNHEY and CDR2 is SVGAGI. CDR3 size: 14 residues. With 6 bases removed from V and 5 bases from J, the gap between germline ends came to 17 bases.

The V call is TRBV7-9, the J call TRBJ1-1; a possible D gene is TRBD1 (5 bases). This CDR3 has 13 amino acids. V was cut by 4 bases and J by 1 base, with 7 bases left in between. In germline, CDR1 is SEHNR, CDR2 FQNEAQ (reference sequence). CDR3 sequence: CASSSDRNTEAFF. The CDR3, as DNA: TGTGCCAGCAGCTCTGACAGGAACACTGAAGCTTTCTTT.

CDR3 amino acids: CTSSQVQGERDTQYF. Written as DNA, the CDR3 is TGCACCAGCAGCCAAGTACAGGGGGAAAGGGATACGCAGTATTTT. The chain is built from TRBV1 and TRBJ2-3; the table's D call TRBD1 went unverified against the DNA. TRBV1 is flagged as a pseudogene. The CDR3 sequence is 15 residues long.

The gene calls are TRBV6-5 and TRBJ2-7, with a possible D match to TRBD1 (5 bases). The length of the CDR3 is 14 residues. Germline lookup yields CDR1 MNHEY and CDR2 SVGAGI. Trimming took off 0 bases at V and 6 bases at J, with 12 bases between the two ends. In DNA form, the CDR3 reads TGTGCCAGCAGTTACTCGGCAGGGCAAGGCGAGCAGTACTTC. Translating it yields CASSYSAGQGEQYF.

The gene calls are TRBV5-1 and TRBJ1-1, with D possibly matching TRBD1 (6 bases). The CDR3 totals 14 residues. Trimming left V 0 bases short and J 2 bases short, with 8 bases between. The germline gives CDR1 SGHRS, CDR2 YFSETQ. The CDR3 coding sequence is TGCGCCAGCAGCTTGGAGGGACAAAACACTGAAGCTTTCTTT. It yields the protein CASSLEGQNTEAFF.

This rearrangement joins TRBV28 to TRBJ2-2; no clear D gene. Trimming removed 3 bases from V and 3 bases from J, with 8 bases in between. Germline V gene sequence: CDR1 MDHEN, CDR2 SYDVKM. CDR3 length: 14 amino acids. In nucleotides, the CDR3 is TGTGCCAGCAGTTTCGCCGGAGACACCGGGGAGCTGTTTTTT. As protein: CASSFAGDTGELFF.

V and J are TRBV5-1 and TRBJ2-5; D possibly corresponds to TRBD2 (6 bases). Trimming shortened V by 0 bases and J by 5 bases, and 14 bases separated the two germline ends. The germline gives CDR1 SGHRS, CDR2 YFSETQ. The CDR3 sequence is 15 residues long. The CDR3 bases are TGCGCCAGCAGCTTGGTCGCTAGCCGGGAGGAGACCCAGTACTTC. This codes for CASSLVASREETQYF. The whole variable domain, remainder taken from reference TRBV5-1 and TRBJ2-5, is KAGVTQTPRYLIKTRGQQVTLSCSPISGHRSVSWYQQTPGQGLQFLFEYFSETQRNKGNFPGRFSGRQFSNSRSEMNVSTLELGDSALYLCASSLVASREETQYFGPGTRLLVL.

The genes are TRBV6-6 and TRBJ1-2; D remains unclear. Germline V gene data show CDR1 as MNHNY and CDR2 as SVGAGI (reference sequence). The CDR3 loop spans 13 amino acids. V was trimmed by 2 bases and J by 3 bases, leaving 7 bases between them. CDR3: CASSYEGDYGYTF. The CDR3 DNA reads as TGTGCCAGCAGTTACGAGGGAGACTATGGCTACACCTTC.

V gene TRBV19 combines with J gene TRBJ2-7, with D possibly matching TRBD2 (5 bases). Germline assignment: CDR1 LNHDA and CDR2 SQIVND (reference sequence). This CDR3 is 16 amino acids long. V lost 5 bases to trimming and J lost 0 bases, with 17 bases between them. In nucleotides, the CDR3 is TGTGCCAGTAGTGCGCCGGGCGGGCCGTCCTCCTACGAGCAGTACTTC. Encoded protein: CASSAPGGPSSYEQYF.

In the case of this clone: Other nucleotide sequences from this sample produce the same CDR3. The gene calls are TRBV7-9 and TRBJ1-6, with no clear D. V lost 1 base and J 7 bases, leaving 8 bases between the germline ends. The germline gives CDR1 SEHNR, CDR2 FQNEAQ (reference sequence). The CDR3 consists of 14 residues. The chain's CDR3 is CASSLEQANSPLHF. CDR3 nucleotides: TGTGCCAGCAGCTTAGAGCAGGCAAATTCACCCCTCCACTTT.

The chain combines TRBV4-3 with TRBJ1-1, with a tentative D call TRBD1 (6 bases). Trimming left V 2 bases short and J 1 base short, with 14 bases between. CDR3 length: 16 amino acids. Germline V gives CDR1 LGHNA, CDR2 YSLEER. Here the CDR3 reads CASSQLMTGRNTEAFF. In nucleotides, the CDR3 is TGCGCCAGCAGCCAATTAATGACAGGTCGGAACACTGAAGCTTTCTTT.

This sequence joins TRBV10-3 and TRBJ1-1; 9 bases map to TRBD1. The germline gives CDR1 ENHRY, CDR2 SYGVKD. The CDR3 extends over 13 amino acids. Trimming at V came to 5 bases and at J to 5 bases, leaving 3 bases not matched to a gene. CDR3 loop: CAISMDRGTEAFF. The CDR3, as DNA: TGTGCCATCAGTATGGACAGGGGAACTGAAGCTTTCTTT.

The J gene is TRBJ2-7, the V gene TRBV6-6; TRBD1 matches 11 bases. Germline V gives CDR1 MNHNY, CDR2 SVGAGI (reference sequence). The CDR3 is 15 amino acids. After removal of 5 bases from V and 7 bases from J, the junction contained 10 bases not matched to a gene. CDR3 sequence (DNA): TGTGCCAGCAGTCCCCCGGGACAGGGGGTGAGAGAGCAGTACTTC. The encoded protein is CASSPPGQGVREQYF.

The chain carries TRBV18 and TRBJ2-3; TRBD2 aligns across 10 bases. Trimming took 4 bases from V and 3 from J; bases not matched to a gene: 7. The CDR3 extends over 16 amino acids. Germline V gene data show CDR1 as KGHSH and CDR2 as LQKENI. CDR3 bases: TGTGCCAGCTCACTCCAAGCGGGGGGGCGGACAGATACGCAGTATTTT. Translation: CASSLQAGGRTDTQYF.

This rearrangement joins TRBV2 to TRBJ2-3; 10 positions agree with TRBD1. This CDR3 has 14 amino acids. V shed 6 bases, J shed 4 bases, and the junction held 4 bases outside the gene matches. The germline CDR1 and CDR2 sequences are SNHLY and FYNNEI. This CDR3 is CASSRDRGADTQYF. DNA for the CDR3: TGTGCCAGCAGCCGGGACAGGGGTGCAGATACGCAGTATTTT.

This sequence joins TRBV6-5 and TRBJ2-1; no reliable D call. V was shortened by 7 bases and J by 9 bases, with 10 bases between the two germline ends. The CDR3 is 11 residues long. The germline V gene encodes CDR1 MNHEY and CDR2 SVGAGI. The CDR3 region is CASTYLFEQFF. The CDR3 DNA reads TGTGCCAGCACCTACCTATTTGAGCAGTTCTTC.

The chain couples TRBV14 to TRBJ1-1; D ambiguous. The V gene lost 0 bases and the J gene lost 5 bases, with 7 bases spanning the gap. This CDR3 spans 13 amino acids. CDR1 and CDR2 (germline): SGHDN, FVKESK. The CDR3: CASSQDELTEAFF. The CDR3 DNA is TGTGCCAGCAGCCAAGATGAGCTAACTGAAGCTTTCTTT.